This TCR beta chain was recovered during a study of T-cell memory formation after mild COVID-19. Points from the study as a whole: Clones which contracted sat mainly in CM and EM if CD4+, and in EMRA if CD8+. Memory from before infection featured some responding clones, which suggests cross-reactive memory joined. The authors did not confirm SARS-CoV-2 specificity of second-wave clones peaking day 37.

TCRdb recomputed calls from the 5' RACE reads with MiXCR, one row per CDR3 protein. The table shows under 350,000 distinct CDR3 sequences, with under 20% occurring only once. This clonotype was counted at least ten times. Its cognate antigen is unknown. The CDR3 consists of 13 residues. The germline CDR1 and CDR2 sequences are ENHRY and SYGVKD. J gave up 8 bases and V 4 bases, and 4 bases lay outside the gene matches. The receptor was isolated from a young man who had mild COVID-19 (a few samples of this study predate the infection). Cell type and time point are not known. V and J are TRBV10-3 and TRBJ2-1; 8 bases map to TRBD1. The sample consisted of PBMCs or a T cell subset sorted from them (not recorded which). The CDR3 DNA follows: TGTGCCATCAGTGCACAGGGGGATGATGAGCAGTTCTTC. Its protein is CAISAQGDDEQFF.